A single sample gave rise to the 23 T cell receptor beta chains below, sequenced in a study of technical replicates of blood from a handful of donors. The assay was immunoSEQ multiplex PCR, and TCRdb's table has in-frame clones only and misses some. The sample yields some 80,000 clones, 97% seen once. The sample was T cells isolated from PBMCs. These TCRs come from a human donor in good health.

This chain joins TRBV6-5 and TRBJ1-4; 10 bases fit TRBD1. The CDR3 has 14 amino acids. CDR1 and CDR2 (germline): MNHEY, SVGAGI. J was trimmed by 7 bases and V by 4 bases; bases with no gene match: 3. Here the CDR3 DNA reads TGTGCCAGCAGTTCGGGACAGGGGTTTGAAAAACTGTTTTTT. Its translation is CASSSGQGFEKLFF.

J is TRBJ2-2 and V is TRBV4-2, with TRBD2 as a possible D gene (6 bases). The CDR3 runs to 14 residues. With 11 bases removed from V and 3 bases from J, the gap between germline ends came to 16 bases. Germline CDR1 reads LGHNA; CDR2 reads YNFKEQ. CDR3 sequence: CAVTGTPHTGELFF. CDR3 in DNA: TGTGCCGTAACCGGGACTCCCCACACCGGGGAGCTGTTTTTT.

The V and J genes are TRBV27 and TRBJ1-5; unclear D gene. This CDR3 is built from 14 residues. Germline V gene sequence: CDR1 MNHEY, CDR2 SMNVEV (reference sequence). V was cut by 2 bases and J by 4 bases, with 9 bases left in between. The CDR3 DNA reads TGTGCCAGCAGTTTAATGTCGGGAAATCAGCCCCAGCATTTT. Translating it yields CASSLMSGNQPQHF.

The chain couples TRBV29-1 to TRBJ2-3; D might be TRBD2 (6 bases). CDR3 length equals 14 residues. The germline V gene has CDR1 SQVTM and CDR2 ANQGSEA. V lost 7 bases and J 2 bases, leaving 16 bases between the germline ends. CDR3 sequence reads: CSADFGDSTDTQYF. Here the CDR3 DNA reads TGCAGCGCCGACTTTGGGGACTCCACAGATACGCAGTATTTT.

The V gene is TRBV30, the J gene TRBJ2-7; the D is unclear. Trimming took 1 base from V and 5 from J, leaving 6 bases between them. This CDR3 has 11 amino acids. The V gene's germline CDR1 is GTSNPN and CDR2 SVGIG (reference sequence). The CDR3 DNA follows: TGTGCCTGGAGTGAGCCTAACGAGCAGTACTTC. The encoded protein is CAWSEPNEQYF.

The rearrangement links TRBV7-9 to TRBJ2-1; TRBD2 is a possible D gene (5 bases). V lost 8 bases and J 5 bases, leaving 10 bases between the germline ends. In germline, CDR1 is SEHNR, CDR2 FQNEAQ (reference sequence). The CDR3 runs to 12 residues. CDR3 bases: TGTGCCAGCCAGCAGAGGGACAATGAGCAGTTCTTC. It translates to CASQQRDNEQFF.

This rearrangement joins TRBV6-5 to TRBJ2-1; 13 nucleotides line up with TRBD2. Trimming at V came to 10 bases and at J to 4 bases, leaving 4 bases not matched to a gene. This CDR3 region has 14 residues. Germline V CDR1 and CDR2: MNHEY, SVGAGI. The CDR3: CATKTSGRYNEQFF. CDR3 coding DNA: TGTGCCACCAAGACTAGCGGGAGGTACAATGAGCAGTTCTTC.

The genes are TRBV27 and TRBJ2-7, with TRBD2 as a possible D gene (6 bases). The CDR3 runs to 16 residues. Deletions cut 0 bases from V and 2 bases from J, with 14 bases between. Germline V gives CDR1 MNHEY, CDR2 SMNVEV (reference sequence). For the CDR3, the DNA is TGTGCCAGCAGTTTATCGTCGGGGGAATGGGCCTACGAGCAGTACTTC. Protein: CASSLSSGEWAYEQYF.

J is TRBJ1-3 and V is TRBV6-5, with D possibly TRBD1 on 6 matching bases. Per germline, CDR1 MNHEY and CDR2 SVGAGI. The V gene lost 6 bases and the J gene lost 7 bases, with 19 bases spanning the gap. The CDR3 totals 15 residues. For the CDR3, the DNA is TGTGCCAGCAGCAGGGACGGCCATCAGGGGAACACCATATATTTT. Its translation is CASSRDGHQGNTIYF.

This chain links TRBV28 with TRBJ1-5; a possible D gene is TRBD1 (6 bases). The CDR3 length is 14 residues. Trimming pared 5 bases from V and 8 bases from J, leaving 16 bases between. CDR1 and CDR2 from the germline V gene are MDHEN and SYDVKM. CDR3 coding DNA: TGTGCCAGCAGTCCAGGGGAGGGGAGCAAGCCCCAGCATTTT. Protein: CASSPGEGSKPQHF. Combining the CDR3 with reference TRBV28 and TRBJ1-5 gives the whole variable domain DVKVTQSSRYLVKRTGEKVFLECVQDMDHENMFWYRQDPGLGLRLIYFSYDVKMKEKGDIPEGYSVSREKKERFSLILESASTNQTSMYLCASSPGEGSKPQHFGDGTRLSIL.

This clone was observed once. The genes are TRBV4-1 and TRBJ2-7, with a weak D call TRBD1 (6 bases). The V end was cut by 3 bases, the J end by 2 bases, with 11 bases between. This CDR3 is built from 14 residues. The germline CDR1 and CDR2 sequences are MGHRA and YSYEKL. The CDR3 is CASSQATGTYEQYF. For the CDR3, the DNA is TGCGCCAGCAGCCAGGCGACAGGAACCTACGAGCAGTACTTC.

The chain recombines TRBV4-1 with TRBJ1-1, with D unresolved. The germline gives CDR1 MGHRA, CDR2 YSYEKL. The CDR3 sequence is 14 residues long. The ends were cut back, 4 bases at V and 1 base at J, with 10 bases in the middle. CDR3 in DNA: TGCGCCAGCAGCCCGAACCGCGGGAACACTGAAGCTTTCTTT. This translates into CASSPNRGNTEAFF.

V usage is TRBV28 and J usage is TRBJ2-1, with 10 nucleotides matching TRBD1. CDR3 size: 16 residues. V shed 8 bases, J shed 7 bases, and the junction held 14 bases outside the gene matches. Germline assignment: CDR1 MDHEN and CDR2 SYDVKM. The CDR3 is CASFSPPGQGQNEQFF. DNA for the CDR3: TGTGCCAGCTTCTCCCCTCCGGGACAGGGGCAAAATGAGCAGTTCTTC.

The CDR3 DNA sequence: TGTGCCAGCAGCGTAGCCCTAGACAGGGGGCTTGGCGGCTACACCTTC. It yields the protein CASSVALDRGLGGYTF. V usage is TRBV9 and J usage is TRBJ1-2; TRBD1 agrees at 10 bases. V gave up 0 bases and J gave up 8 bases; unmatched junction bases: 10. Looked up from germline, CDR1 is SGDLS and CDR2 is YYNGEE. The CDR3 is made up of 16 amino acids.

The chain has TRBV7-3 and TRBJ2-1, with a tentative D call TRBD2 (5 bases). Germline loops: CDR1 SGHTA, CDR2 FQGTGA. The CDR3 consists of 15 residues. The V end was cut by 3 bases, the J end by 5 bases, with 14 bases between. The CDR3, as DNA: TGTGCCAGCAGCTTTACCAGCGGAAGTAACAATGAGCAGTTCTTC. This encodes CASSFTSGSNNEQFF.

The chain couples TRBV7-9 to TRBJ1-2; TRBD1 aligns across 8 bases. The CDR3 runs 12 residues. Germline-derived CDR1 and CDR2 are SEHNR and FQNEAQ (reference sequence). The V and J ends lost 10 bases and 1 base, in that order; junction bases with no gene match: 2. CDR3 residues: CATQGVNYGYTF. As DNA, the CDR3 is TGTGCCACACAGGGGGTTAACTATGGCTACACCTTC.

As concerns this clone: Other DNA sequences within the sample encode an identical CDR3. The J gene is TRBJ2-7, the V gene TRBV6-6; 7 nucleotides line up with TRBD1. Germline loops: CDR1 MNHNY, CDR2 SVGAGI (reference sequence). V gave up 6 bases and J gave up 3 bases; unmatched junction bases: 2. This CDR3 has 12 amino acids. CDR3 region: CASSRDSYEQYF. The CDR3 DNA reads TGTGCCAGCAGCCGGGACAGCTACGAGCAGTACTTC.

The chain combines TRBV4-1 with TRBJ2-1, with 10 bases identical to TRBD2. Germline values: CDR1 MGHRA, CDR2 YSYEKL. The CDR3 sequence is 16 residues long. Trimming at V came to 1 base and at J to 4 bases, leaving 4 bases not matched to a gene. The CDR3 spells CASSQVWTSGYNEQFF. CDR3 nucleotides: TGCGCCAGCAGCCAAGTGTGGACTAGCGGATACAATGAGCAGTTCTTC.

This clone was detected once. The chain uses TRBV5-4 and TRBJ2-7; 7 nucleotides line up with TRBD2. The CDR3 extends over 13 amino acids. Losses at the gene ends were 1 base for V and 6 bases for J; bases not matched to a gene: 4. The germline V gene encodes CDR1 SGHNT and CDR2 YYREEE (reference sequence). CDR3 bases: TGTGCCAGCAGCTTGCGACTAGCCCTCGAGCAGTACTTC. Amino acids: CASSLRLALEQYF.

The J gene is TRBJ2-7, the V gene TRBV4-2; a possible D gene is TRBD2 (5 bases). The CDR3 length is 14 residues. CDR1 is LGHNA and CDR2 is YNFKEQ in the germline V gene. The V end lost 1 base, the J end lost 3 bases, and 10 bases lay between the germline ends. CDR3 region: CASSQVGIYYEQYF. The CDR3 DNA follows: TGTGCCAGCAGCCAAGTCGGGATTTACTACGAGCAGTACTTC.

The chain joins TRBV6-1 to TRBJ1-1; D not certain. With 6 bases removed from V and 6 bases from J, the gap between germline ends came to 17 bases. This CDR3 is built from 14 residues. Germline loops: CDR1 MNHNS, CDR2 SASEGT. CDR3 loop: CASRGVFGGAEAFF. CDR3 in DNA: TGTGCCAGCAGGGGAGTTTTTGGCGGTGCTGAAGCTTTCTTT.

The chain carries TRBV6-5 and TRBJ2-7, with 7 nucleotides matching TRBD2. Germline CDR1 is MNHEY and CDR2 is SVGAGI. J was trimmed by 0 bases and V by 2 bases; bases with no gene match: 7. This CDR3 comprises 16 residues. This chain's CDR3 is CASSYGRREISYEQYF. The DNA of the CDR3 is TGTGCCAGCAGTTACGGAAGGCGGGAGATCTCCTACGAGCAGTACTTC.

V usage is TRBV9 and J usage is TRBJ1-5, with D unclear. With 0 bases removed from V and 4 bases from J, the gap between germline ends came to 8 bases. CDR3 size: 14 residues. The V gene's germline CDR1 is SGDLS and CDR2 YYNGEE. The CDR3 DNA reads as TGTGCCAGCAGCGTAGGACTTTTAAATCAGCCCCAGCATTTT. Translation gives CASSVGLLNQPQHF.